The rows below give T cell receptor beta chains drawn from one sample of a study of blood T cell repertoires in COVID-19. The data were produced by immunoSEQ multiplex PCR, yet TCRdb's version contains in-frame clones alone and is incomplete. This table holds roughly 80,000 clones, around nine tenths found once. Sequenced: peripheral blood. These receptor sequences come from a woman aged 55 to 70 with acute or convalescent COVID-19. Each CDR3 is given with its conserved first and last residue. A D gene is named only where the DNA matches it firmly. Size is omitted from some rows. Given values are once, few, many or a class for expanded clones.

CDR3aa	CDR3nt	d_gene	j_gene	abundance	v_gene
CASSLSRKRGGTDTQYF	TGTGCCAGCAGTTTATCGCGCAAGCGGGGGGGCACAGATACGCAGTATTTT	TRBD2	TRBJ2-3	NA	TRBV27
CASSIFGGTNTGELFF	TGTGCCAGTAGTATATTCGGCGGGACGAACACCGGGGAGCTGTTTTTT	NA	TRBJ2-2	NA	TRBV19
CASSRTGVFVDTQYF	TGTGCCAGCAGTAGGACAGGGGTTTTTGTGGATACGCAGTATTTT	TRBD1	TRBJ2-3	NA	TRBV27
CASSPLAGESTDTQYF	TGTGCCAGCAGCCCCCTAGCGGGGGAGAGCACAGATACGCAGTATTTT	TRBD2	TRBJ2-3	NA	TRBV9
CASSLGLAGGYQETQYF	TGTGCCAGCAGCTTAGGGCTAGCGGGGGGGTACCAAGAGACCCAGTACTTC	TRBD2	TRBJ2-5	NA	TRBV11-2
CASSLVAGSSNQPQHF	TGTGCCAGCAGCTTAGTCGCGGGAAGTTCTAATCAGCCCCAGCATTTT	NA	TRBJ1-5	NA	TRBV7-2
CASSPKTRLGGELFF	TGTGCCAGCAGCCCGAAGACTAGATTGGGCGGGGAGCTGTTTTTT	NA	TRBJ2-2	NA	TRBV7-9
CASSSGAGGRRVYEQYF	TGTGCCAGCAGTTCAGGTGCCGGCGGGAGGAGGGTCTACGAGCAGTACTTC	TRBD2	TRBJ2-7	NA	TRBV6-2/TRBV6-3
CSASTGGFNTGELFF	TGCAGCGCCAGCACAGGGGGGTTTAACACCGGGGAGCTGTTTTTT	TRBD1	TRBJ2-2	NA	TRBV29-1
CASSLDRGALYGYTF	TGTGCCAGCAGTTTAGACCGGGGGGCACTGTATGGCTACACCTTC	NA	TRBJ1-2	NA	TRBV28
CASSLEVSGGNNEQFF	TGTGCCAGCAGCCTAGAGGTAAGCGGGGGGAACAATGAGCAGTTCTTC	TRBD2	TRBJ2-1	NA	TRBV11-1
CASNSEAGVPDTQYF	TGTGCCAGTAACTCAGAGGCGGGAGTCCCAGATACGCAGTATTTT	TRBD2	TRBJ2-3	once	TRBV19
CASSPGQPGNYEQYF	TGCGCCAGCAGCCCTGGACAGCCCGGAAATTACGAGCAGTACTTC	NA	TRBJ2-7	NA	TRBV5-1
CASSPRDRGLPYSSYNSPLHF	TGTGCCAGCAGCCCCCGGGACAGGGGCCTACCTTATAGCTCCTATAATTCACCCCTCCACTTT	NA	TRBJ1-6	NA	TRBV21-1
CASRPTGGVGGYTF	TGTGCCAGCAGACCCACGGGGGGAGTAGGTGGCTACACCTTC	NA	TRBJ1-2	NA	TRBV6-6
CASSTSGRTEAFF	TGTGCCAGTAGTACAAGCGGGAGGACTGAAGCTTTCTTT	NA	TRBJ1-1	NA	TRBV19
CASSLALGAGVLEQYF	TGTGCCAGCAGCTTGGCCCTCGGGGCAGGGGTATTGGAGCAGTACTTC	NA	TRBJ2-7	NA	TRBV5-6
CASSGSSGRRNEQFF	TGTGCCAGCTCAGGTTCTAGCGGGAGACGTAATGAGCAGTTCTTC	TRBD2	TRBJ2-1	NA	TRBV6-5
CASIVSGLSGNTIYF	TGTGCCAGCATCGTTTCAGGGCTCTCTGGAAACACCATATATTTT	NA	TRBJ1-3	NA	TRBV28
CAWTISSGLGYTF	TGTGCCTGGACCATCTCGTCGGGTTTGGGCTACACCTTC	NA	TRBJ1-2	NA	TRBV30
CASSRTGEPTNEKLFF	TGCGCCAGCAGCCGGACAGGGGAACCAACTAATGAAAAACTGTTTTTT	TRBD1	TRBJ1-4	once	TRBV5-1
CASSYTRTGGTEAFF	TGTGCCAGCAGTTACACCCGGACAGGGGGCACTGAAGCTTTCTTT	TRBD1	TRBJ1-1	NA	TRBV6-5
CASYFIPDTQYF	TGCGCCAGCTACTTCATCCCGGATACGCAGTATTTT	NA	TRBJ2-3	NA	TRBV5-1
CASSQLDSNYGYTF	TGTGCCAGCAGCCAATTAGACAGTAACTATGGCTACACCTTC	NA	TRBJ1-2	few	TRBV5-4
CASSSGTFENTIYF	TGTGCCAGCAGCTCTGGGACATTTGAGAACACCATATATTTT	NA	TRBJ1-3	NA	TRBV4-2
CASSLGQGASPLHF	TGTGCCAGCAGTTTGGGACAGGGGGCTTCACCCCTCCACTTT	TRBD1	TRBJ1-6	NA	TRBV28
CASSPGLAVYNEQFF	TGTGCCAGCAGCCCCGGACTAGCGGTTTACAATGAGCAGTTCTTC	TRBD2	TRBJ2-1	NA	TRBV13
CASSFSIAGQTYQETQYF	TGTGCCAGCAGCTTTTCGATAGCGGGACAGACATACCAAGAGACCCAGTACTTC	NA	TRBJ2-5	NA	TRBV7-2
CASSPGQGALGYEQYF	TGCGCCAGCAGCCCGGGACAGGGGGCCCTTGGGTACGAGCAGTACTTC	TRBD1	TRBJ2-7	NA	TRBV5-1
CASSQTGLVEGGELFF	TGTGCCAGCAGCCAAACTGGACTAGTGGAAGGCGGGGAGCTGTTTTTT	TRBD2	TRBJ2-2	NA	TRBV4-2
CASSPGTSGNEQFF	TGTGCCAGCAGCCCTGGGACTAGCGGGAATGAGCAGTTCTTC	TRBD2	TRBJ2-1	NA	TRBV16
CASSPSVPRGYTDTQYF	TGTGCCAGCAGTCCCTCCGTCCCCAGGGGATACACAGATACGCAGTATTTT	NA	TRBJ2-3	NA	TRBV6-6
CASSVGVGVGTGNTEAFF	TGTGCCAGCAGCGTAGGAGTAGGGGTGGGCACAGGGAATACTGAAGCTTTCTTT	NA	TRBJ1-1	NA	TRBV9